What follows are 24 T cell receptor beta chains derived from one specimen sequenced in a study of shared clonotypes between healthy human individuals. Using immunoSEQ multiplex PCR, the repertoire was profiled, and TCRdb retains in-frame clones only, with some absent. The sample shows about 450,000 clones, 65% to 80% of them seen only once. Specimen: PBMCs. The receptors originated from a woman in her forties in good health. Some clones in this sample may be carry-over from other donors' samples.

The gene calls are TRBV5-1 and TRBJ2-2; TRBD2 aligns across 9 bases. Germline V gene lookup returns CDR1 SGHRS and CDR2 YFSETQ. V was clipped by 0 bases and J by 2 bases; unmatched bases: 5. The CDR3 has 17 amino acids. The CDR3 region has the DNA TGCGCCAGCAGCTTGGAGTATAGCGGGAGAAACACCGGGGAGCTGTTTTTT. It specifies CASSLEYSGRNTGELFF. Supplemented by reference TRBV5-1 and TRBJ2-2, the full variable domain reads KAGVTQTPRYLIKTRGQQVTLSCSPISGHRSVSWYQQTPGQGLQFLFEYFSETQRNKGNFPGRFSGRQFSNSRSEMNVSTLELGDSALYLCASSLEYSGRNTGELFFGEGSRLTVL.

V usage is TRBV19 and J usage is TRBJ2-6, with D possibly being TRBD2 (5 bases). Trimming left V 3 bases short and J 0 bases short, with 12 bases between. CDR1 is LNHDA, CDR2 SQIVND, per germline (reference sequence). This CDR3 comprises 17 residues. CDR3 region: CASSMDWTVSGANVLTF. The DNA of the CDR3 is TGTGCCAGTAGTATGGATTGGACTGTCTCTGGGGCCAACGTCCTGACTTTC. The whole variable domain, remainder taken from reference TRBV19 and TRBJ2-6, is DGGITQSPKYLFRKEGQNVTLSCEQNLNHDAMYWYRQDPGQGLRLIYYSQIVNDFQKGDIAEGYSVSREKKESFPLTVTSAQKNPTAFYLCASSMDWTVSGANVLTFGAGSRLTVL.

This clone was counted once. Written as DNA, the CDR3 is TGTGCCATCAACGCGGGAGGAGACACCGGGGAGCTGTTTTTT. Translated: CAINAGGDTGELFF. The J gene is TRBJ2-2, the V gene TRBV10-3, with TRBD2 identical over 8 bases. CDR1 and CDR2 (germline): ENHRY, SYGVKD. Trimming at V came to 7 bases and at J to 3 bases, leaving 4 bases not matched to a gene. The CDR3 is 14 residues long.

This clone appeared a single time. The V call is TRBV28, the J call TRBJ2-1; D may be TRBD2 (5 bases). Trimming left V 5 bases short and J 0 bases short, with 14 bases between. The CDR3 consists of 16 residues. Per germline, CDR1 MDHEN and CDR2 SYDVKM. CDR3 amino acids: CASSLPGRYSYNEQFF. CDR3 DNA sequence: TGTGCCAGCAGTCTTCCGGGAAGGTACTCCTACAATGAGCAGTTCTTC.

V is TRBV27 and J is TRBJ1-3; D gene uncertain. CDR1 is MNHEY and CDR2 is SMNVEV in the germline V gene (reference sequence). V lost 10 bases, J lost 3 bases, and 7 bases lay in between. The CDR3 loop spans 11 amino acids. The CDR3 nucleotides are TGTGCCACCATATTTGGAAACACCATATATTTT. It codes for CATIFGNTIYF.

This chain links TRBV7-9 with TRBJ2-6; 8 bases match TRBD1. The germline CDR1 and CDR2 sequences are SEHNR and FQNEAQ (reference sequence). V shed 0 bases, J shed 3 bases, and the junction held 4 bases outside the gene matches. CDR3 size: 17 residues. CDR3 protein: CASSLAQGAVGANVLTF. In DNA form, the CDR3 reads TGTGCCAGCAGCTTAGCCCAGGGGGCAGTTGGGGCCAACGTCCTGACTTTC.

V and J are TRBV18 and TRBJ1-1; D is unresolved. The CDR3 consists of 15 residues. V shed 0 bases and J shed 0 bases, with 8 bases lying between them. CDR1 is KGHSH, CDR2 LQKENI, per germline. CDR3 in DNA: TGTGCCAGCTCACCACCGAGTACGGTGAACACTGAAGCTTTCTTT. This gives the protein CASSPPSTVNTEAFF.

V usage is TRBV29-1 and J usage is TRBJ2-2, with D uncertain. Trimming left V 6 bases short and J 1 base short, with 9 bases between. Germline V gene lookup returns CDR1 SQVTM and CDR2 ANQGSEA. The CDR3 has 13 residues. The CDR3 protein is CSVDIRNTGELFF. CDR3 DNA sequence: TGCAGCGTGGATATAAGGAACACCGGGGAGCTGTTTTTT.

CDR3 region: CASSLLGVGTEAFF. Written as DNA, the CDR3 is TGTGCCAGCAGTTTATTAGGGGTTGGCACTGAAGCTTTCTTT. The chain has TRBV27 and TRBJ1-1, with a weak D call TRBD1 (5 bases). The ends were cut back, 1 base at V and 4 bases at J, with 10 bases in the middle. This CDR3 is built from 14 residues. Looked up from germline, CDR1 is MNHEY and CDR2 is SMNVEV (reference sequence).

This chain joins TRBV28 and TRBJ1-1; the match to TRBD1 covers 9 bases. Germline V CDR1 and CDR2: MDHEN, SYDVKM. This CDR3 spans 15 amino acids. J lost 5 bases, V lost 6 bases, and 10 bases had no gene match. CDR3 DNA: TGTGCCAGCAGCCCAGGACAGGGGAGGTGGACTGAAGCTTTCTTT. This codes for CASSPGQGRWTEAFF.

In this sample, this clone turned up once. V and J are TRBV11-2 and TRBJ2-6, with D uncertain. Germline V CDR1 and CDR2: SGHAT, FQNNGV. The CDR3 is 18 amino acids. V lost 0 bases, J lost 0 bases, and 12 bases lay in between. The CDR3 DNA reads TGTGCCAGCAGCTTAGATTCCACGAGCGTCTCTGGGGCCAACGTCCTGACTTTC. Amino acids: CASSLDSTSVSGANVLTF.

The chain couples TRBV10-3 to TRBJ1-1; perhaps TRBD1 as D (6 bases). Germline V gene data show CDR1 as ENHRY and CDR2 as SYGVKD. Trimming cost V 5 bases and J 0 bases, with 7 bases left between them. The CDR3 loop spans 13 amino acids. CDR3 residues: CAISQGLNTEAFF. Written as DNA, the CDR3 is TGTGCCATCAGTCAGGGGCTGAACACTGAAGCTTTCTTT.

The chain is built from TRBV5-1 and TRBJ1-4; D unresolved. The CDR3 has 13 residues. CDR1 and CDR2 from the germline V gene are SGHRS and YFSETQ. The germline V and J ends were trimmed by 1 base and 6 bases, with 7 bases remaining between them. In DNA, the CDR3 is TGCGCCAGCAGCTTGTATCGCGATGAAAAACTGTTTTTT. It translates to CASSLYRDEKLFF.

The chain combines TRBV28 with TRBJ1-5, with D tentatively TRBD1 (5 bases). V was pared by 2 bases and J by 7 bases, with 9 bases between. Germline CDR1 MDHEN, CDR2 SYDVKM. This CDR3 comprises 13 residues. The CDR3: CASSLGGKQPQHF. The DNA for the CDR3 is TGTGCCAGCAGTTTAGGGGGGAAACAGCCCCAGCATTTT.

The rearrangement uses TRBV7-9 and TRBJ1-1; D may be TRBD1 (5 bases). The V end was cut by 5 bases, the J end by 3 bases, with 13 bases between. The CDR3 covers 14 residues. Germline values: CDR1 SEHNR, CDR2 FQNEAQ (reference sequence). CDR3 amino acids: CASSPMGGHTEAFF. CDR3 DNA: TGTGCCAGCAGCCCTATGGGGGGTCACACTGAAGCTTTCTTT.

The chain recombines TRBV11-2 with TRBJ2-3, with 8 bases lining up with TRBD1. From germline, CDR1 is SGHAT and CDR2 FQNNGV. This CDR3 spans 17 amino acids. J was trimmed by 7 bases and V by 5 bases; bases with no gene match: 17. The CDR3 here is CASSPQTWDRRHHTQYF. CDR3 in DNA: TGTGCCAGCAGCCCTCAGACATGGGACAGGCGTCACCATACGCAGTATTTT.

V and J are TRBV27 and TRBJ2-7; 13 nucleotides line up with TRBD2. This CDR3 comprises 14 residues. Germline V gene data show CDR1 as MNHEY and CDR2 as SMNVEV (reference sequence). V lost 9 bases to trimming and J lost 1 base; unmatched junction nucleotides: 3. The CDR3, as DNA: TGTGCCAGTACTAGCGGGAGGGGATCCTACGAGCAGTACTTC. Translated, it gives CASTSGRGSYEQYF.

The gene calls are TRBV16 and TRBJ1-1; 10 positions match TRBD1. Germline values: CDR1 KGHSY, CDR2 FQNENV. The CDR3 consists of 16 residues. With V trimmed by 3 bases and J by 6 bases, 10 bases remained unmatched. The CDR3 is CASSQGDRGYLSEAFF. CDR3 nucleotides: TGTGCCAGCAGCCAGGGGGACAGGGGATATTTGTCTGAAGCTTTCTTT.

V and J are TRBV7-6 and TRBJ1-6; 7 nucleotides match TRBD1. V lost 0 bases and J lost 10; bases outside the gene matches: 0. From germline, CDR1 is SGHVS and CDR2 FNYEAQ. This CDR3 contains 13 residues. CDR3: CASSLAGGSPLHF. CDR3 bases: TGTGCCAGCAGCTTAGCAGGGGGCTCACCCCTCCACTTT.

A few counts support this clone. This chain uses TRBV28 with TRBJ1-5; D ambiguous. Trimming shortened V by 6 bases and J by 3 bases, and 6 bases separated the two germline ends. Per germline, CDR1 MDHEN and CDR2 SYDVKM. The CDR3 covers 12 residues. Here the CDR3 DNA reads TGTGCCAGCAGGAGACTCAATCAGCCCCAGCATTTT. The encoded protein is CASRRLNQPQHF. Looking up the rest from reference TRBV28 and TRBJ1-5 gives the full variable domain: DVKVTQSSRYLVKRTGEKVFLECVQDMDHENMFWYRQDPGLGLRLIYFSYDVKMKEKGDIPEGYSVSREKKERFSLILESASTNQTSMYLCASRRLNQPQHFGDGTRLSIL.

The J gene is TRBJ2-1, the V gene TRBV7-9; 7 positions agree with TRBD2. The CDR3 is 13 residues long. Trimming cost V 6 bases and J 5 bases; bases outside gene matches: 4. Per the germline V gene, CDR1 is SEHNR and CDR2 is FQNEAQ (reference sequence). CDR3 amino acids: CASSTLANNEQFF. In DNA form, the CDR3 reads TGTGCCAGCAGTACACTAGCGAACAATGAGCAGTTCTTC.

This chain uses TRBV7-2 with TRBJ1-2; D is unresolved. Germline CDR1 is SGHTA and CDR2 is FQGNSA. This CDR3 has 15 residues. Trimming pared 2 bases from V and 7 bases from J, leaving 17 bases between. The CDR3 is CASSLNPGPSSGYTF. The CDR3 nucleotides are TGTGCCAGCAGCTTAAACCCCGGTCCCTCTTCTGGCTACACCTTC.

The V gene is TRBV4-3, the J gene TRBJ2-3; the D is unclear. Trimming took off 3 bases at V and 0 bases at J, with 10 bases between the two ends. This CDR3 is built from 15 residues. Germline CDR1 is LGHNA and CDR2 is YSLEER. CDR3 sequence: CASSQALVSTDTQYF. CDR3 coding DNA: TGCGCCAGCAGCCAGGCACTGGTTAGCACAGATACGCAGTATTTT.

The J gene is TRBJ2-3, the V gene TRBV19; 7 bases are a match to TRBD1. The CDR3 spans 14 residues. V trimming: 4 bases; J trimming: 6 bases; junction bases outside the gene matches: 7. Germline assignment: CDR1 LNHDA and CDR2 SQIVND (reference sequence). The CDR3 spells CASSTTGVGDTQYF. CDR3 DNA sequence: TGTGCCAGTAGTACAACAGGGGTTGGGGATACGCAGTATTTT.